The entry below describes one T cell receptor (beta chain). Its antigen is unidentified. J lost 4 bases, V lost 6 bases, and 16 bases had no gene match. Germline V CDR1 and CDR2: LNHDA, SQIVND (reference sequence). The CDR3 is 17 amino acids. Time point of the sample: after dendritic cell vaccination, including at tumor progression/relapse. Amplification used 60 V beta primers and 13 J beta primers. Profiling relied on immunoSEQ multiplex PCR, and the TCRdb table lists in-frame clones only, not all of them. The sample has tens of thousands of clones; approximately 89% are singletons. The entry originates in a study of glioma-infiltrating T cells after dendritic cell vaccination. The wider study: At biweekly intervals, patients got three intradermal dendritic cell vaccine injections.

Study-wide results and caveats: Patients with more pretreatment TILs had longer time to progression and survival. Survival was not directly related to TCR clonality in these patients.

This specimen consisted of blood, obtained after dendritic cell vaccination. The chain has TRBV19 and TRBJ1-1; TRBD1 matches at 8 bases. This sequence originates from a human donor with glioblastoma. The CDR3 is CASREQGVDEWSTEAFF. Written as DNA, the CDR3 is TGTGCCAGTAGGGAACAGGGGGTGGATGAGTGGAGCACTGAAGCTTTCTTT. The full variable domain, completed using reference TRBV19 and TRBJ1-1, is DGGITQSPKYLFRKEGQNVTLSCEQNLNHDAMYWYRQDPGQGLRLIYYSQIVNDFQKGDIAEGYSVSREKKESFPLTVTSAQKNPTAFYLCASREQGVDEWSTEAFFGQGTRLTVV.